The text below deals with one TCR beta chain. Its antigen is unknown. Produced via immunoSEQ multiplex PCR; TCRdb's table is partial and in-frame only. The profile covers 3,500 to 4,500 clones, with around 70% appearing a single time and about 8.9% taken by the ten largest. Blood collection times were about day -28 and days 30, 100, 180 posttransplant. The entry originates in a study of T cell clonotyping in hematopoietic cell transplantation. Study findings and constraints: Graft donor and pretransplant recipient Inverse Simpson Index values predicted broader posttransplant TCR diversity. No sorting was done, leaving CD4 and CD8 contributions mixed.

J was trimmed by 5 bases and V by 1 base; bases with no gene match: 1. The CDR3 is made up of 15 amino acids. Looked up from germline, CDR1 is SGHAT and CDR2 is FQNNGV. This specimen was PBMCs, taken 100 days after allogeneic stem cell transplant. This TCR came from a male patient aged 60-70 years who had an allogeneic stem cell transplant, so the T cells may come from the graft donor. Some clones in this sample may be carry-over from other donors' samples. V and J are TRBV11-2 and TRBJ2-2; 10 nucleotides line up with TRBD2. The CDR3 DNA follows: TGTGCCAGCAGCTTAGTGACTAGCGGGACCGGGGAGCTGTTTTTT. It encodes CASSLVTSGTGELFF.